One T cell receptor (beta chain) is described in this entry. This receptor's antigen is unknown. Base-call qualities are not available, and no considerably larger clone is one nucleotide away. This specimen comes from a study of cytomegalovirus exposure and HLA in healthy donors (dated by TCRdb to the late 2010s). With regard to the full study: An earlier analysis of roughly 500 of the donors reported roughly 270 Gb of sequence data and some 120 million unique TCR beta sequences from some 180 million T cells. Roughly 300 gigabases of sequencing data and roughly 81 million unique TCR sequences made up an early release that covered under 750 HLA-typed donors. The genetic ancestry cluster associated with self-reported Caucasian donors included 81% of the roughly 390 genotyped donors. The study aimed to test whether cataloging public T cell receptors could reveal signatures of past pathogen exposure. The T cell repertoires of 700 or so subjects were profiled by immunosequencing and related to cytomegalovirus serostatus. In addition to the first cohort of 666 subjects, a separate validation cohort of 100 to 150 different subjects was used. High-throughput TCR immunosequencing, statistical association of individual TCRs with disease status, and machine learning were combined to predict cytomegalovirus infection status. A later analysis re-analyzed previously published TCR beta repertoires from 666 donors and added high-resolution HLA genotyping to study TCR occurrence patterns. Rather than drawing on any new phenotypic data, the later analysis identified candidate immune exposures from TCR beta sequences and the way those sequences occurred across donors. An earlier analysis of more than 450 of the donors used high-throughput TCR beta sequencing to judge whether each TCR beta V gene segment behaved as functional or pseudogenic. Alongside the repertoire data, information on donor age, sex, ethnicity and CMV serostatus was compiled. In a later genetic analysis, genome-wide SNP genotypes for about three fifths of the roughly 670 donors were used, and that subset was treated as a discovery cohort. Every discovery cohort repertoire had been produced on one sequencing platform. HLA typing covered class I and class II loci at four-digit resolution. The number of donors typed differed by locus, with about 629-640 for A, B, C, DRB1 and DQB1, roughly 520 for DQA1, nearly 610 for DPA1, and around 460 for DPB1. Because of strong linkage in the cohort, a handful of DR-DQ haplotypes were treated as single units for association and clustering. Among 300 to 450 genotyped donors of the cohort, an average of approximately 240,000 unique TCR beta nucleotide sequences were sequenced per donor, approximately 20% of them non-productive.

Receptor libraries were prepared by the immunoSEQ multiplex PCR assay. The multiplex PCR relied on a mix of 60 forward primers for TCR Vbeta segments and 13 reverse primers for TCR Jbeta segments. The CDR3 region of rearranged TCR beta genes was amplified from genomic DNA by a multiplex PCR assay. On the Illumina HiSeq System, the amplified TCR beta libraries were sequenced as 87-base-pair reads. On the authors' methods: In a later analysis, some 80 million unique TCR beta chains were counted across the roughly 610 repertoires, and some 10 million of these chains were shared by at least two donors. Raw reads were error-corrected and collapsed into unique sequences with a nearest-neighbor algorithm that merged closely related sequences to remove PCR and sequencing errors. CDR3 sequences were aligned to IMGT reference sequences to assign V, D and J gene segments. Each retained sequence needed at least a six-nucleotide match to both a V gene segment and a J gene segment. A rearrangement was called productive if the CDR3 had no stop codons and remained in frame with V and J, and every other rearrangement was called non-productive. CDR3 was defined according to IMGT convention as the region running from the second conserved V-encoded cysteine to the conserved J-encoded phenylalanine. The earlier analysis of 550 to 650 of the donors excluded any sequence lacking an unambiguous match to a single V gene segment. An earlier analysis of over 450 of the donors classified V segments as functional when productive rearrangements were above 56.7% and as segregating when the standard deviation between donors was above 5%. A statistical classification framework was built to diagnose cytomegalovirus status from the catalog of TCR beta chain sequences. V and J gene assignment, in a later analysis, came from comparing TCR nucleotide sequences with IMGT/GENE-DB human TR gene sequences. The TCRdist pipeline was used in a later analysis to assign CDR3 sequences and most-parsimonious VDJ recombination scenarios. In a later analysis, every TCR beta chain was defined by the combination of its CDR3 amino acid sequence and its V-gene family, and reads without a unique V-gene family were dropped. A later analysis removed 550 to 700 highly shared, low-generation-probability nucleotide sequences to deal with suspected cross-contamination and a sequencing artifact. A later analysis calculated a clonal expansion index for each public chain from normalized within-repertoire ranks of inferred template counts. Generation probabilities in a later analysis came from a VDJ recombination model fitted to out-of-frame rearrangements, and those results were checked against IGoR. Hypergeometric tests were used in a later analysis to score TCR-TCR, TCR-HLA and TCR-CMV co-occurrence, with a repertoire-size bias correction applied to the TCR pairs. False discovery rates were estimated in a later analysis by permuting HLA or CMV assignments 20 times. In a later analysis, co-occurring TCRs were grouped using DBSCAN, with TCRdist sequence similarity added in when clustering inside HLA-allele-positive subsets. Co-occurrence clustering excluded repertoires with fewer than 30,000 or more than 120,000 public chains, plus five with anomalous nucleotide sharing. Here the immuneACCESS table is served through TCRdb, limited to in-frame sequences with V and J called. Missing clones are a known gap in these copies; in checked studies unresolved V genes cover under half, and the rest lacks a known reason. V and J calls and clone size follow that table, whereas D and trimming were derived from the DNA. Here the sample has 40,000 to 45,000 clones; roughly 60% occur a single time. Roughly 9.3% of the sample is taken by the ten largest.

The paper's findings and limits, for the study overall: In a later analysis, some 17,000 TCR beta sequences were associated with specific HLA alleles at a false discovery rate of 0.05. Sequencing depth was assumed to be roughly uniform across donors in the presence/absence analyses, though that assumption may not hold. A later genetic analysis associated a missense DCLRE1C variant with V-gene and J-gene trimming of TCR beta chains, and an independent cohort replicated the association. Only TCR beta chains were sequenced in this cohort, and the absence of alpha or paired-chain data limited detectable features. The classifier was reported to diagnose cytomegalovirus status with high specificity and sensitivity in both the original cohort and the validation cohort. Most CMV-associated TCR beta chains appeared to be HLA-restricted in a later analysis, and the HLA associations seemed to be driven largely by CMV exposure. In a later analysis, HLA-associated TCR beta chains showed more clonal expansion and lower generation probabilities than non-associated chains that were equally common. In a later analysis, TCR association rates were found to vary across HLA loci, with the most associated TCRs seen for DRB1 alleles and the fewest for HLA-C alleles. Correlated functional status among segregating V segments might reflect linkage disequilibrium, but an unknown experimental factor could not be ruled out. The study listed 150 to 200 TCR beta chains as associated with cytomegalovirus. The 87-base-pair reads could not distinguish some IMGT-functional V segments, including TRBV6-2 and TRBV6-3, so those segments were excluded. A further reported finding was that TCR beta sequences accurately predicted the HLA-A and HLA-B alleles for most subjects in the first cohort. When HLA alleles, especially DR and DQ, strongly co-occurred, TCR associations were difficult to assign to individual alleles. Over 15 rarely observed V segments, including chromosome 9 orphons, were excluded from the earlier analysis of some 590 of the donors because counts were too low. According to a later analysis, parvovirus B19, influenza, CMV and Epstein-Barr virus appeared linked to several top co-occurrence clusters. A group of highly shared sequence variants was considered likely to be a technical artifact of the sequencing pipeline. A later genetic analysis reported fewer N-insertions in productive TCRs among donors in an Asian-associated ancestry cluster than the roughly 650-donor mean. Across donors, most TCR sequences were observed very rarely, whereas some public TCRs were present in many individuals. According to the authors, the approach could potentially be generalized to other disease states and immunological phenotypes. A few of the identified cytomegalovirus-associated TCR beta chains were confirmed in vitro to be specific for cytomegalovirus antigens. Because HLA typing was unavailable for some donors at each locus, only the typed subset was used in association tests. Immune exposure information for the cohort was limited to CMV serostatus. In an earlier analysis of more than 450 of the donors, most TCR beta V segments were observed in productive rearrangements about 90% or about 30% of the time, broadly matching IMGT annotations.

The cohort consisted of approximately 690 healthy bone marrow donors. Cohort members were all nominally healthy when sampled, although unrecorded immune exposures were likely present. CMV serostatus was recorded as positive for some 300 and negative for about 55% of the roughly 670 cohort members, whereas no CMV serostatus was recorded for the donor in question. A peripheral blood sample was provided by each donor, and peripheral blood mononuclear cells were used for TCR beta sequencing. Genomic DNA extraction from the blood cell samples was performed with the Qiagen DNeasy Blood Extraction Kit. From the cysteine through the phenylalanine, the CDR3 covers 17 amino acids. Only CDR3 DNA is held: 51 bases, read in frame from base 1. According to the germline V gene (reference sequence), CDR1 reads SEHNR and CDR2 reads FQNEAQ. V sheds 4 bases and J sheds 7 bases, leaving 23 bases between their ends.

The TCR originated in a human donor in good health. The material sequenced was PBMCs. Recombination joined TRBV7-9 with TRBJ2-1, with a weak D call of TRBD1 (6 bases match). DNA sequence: TGTGCCAGCAGCTCCACTAGGCCCCAGGGGCGATGGAATGAGCAGTTCTTC. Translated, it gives CASSSTRPQGRWNEQFF.